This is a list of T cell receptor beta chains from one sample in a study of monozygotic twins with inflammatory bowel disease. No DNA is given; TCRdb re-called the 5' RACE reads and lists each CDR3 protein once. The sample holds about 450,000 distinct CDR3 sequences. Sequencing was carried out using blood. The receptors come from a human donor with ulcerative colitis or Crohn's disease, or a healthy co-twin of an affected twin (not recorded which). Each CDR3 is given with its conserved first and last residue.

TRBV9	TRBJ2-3	CASSVIGATDTQYF
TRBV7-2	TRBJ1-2	CASSFSVGYTF
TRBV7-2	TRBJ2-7	CASSYTGTISYEQYF
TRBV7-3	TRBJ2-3	CASSLQAGVSTDTQYF
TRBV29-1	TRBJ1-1	CSVPGQVNTEAFF
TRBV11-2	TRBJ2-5	CASSLRQGIETQYF
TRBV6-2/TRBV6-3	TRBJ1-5	CASSRWGNQPQHF
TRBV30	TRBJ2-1	CAWSSLYNEQFF
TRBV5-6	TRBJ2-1	CASSFRGGTGDWNEQFF
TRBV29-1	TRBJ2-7	CSVARDRDYEQYF
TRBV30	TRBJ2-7	CAWARSTRGEQYF
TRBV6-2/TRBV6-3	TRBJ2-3	CASSYLTAEDTQYF
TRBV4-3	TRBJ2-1	CASSQDRNSEAYNEQFF
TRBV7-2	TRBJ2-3	CASSWASGVLDTQYF
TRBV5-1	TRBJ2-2	CASSLVAQDTGELFF
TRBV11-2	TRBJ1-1	CASSLGTGGLGTEAFF
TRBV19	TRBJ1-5	CASRLEGGNQPQHF
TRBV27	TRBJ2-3	CASSPWDRADTQYF
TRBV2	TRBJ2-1	CASRSGTSVYNEQFF
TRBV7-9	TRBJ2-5	CASSPQGAETQYF
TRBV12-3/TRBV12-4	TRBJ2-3	CASSSSLNTQYF
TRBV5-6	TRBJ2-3	CASSLQTSTDTQYF
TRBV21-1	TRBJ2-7	CASSMRCKEPDPYEQYF
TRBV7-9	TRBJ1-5	CASSSEGASAHNQPQHF
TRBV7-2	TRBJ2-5	CASSSGYLGQPQETQYF
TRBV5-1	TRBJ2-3	CATGGGSYEDTQYF
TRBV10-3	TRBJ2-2	CAISEGGPAYTGELFF
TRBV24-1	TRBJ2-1	CATSDSTSDRQYNEQFF
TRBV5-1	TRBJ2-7	CASSLAFNPDTTYEQYF
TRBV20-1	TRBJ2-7	CSAESGSLYEQYF
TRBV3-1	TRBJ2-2	CASSQKGRGFTGELFF
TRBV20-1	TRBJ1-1	CSASRTGVTEAFF
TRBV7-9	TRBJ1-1	CASRSSGVNTEAFF
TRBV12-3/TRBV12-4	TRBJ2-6	CASSYLTGANVLTF
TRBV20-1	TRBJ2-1	CSARSPQRGGVEQFF
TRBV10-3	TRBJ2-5	CAIRDGGGQETQYF
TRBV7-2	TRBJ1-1	CASSLTLDTEAFF
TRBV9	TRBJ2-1	CASSVGDRNYNEQFF
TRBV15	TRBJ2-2	CASQGFATGELFF
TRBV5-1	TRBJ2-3	CASSLGPGSDTQYF
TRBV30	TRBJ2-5	CAWSLSSGVGETQYF
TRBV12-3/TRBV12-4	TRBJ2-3	CASSGKRSEVIDTQYF
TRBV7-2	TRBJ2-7	CASSFGGSLSYEQYF
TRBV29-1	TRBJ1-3	CSVEASNSGNTIYF
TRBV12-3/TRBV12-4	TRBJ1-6	CASSADRGHNSPLHF
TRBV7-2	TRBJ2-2	CASSLELADRTGELFF
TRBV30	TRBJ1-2	CAWRAGTIGGYTF
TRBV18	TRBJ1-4	CASSPTTGATNEKLFF
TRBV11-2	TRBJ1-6	CASSLGQGLISPLHF
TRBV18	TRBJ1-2	CASSPEGDYGYTF
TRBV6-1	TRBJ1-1	CASSERDVGTEAFF
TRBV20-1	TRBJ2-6	CSARDPGANVLTF
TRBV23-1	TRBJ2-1	CASSQAGDPYNEQFF